This TCR beta chain originates from a study of blood T cell repertoires in COVID-19. Study processing details: Quantification of nucleated cells was approximated via reference gene primer amplification. This table comes from immunoSEQ multiplex PCR, and its TCRdb copy is limited to in-frame clones, with some not included. V and J calls and clone size are those listed in that table; D and trimming were worked out from the DNA. The sample carries more than 90,000 clones, about 85% recorded once. CDR1 SGHVS and CDR2 FNYEAQ come from the germline V gene. V lost 5 bases, J lost 1 base, and 17 bases lay in between. The CDR3 is 17 residues long.

This receptor was identified in a man aged 35-49 years with acute or convalescent COVID-19. The chain combines TRBV7-6 with TRBJ2-2; D perhaps matches TRBD1 (6 bases). The sequencing sample was made of peripheral blood. CDR3 residues: CASSPAPGTQNTGELFF. DNA for the CDR3: TGTGCCAGCAGCCCCGCGCCCGGGACACAGAACACCGGGGAGCTGTTTTTT.